This T cell receptor (beta chain) was sequenced in a study of cytomegalovirus exposure and HLA in healthy donors. In the study overall: Sequencing of 180 million or so T cells in an earlier analysis found 120 million or so unique TCR beta sequences. Study observations and caveats: In a later analysis, the majority of CMV-associated beta chains seemingly showed HLA restriction.

V dropped 0 bases and J dropped 0 bases, with 11 bases sitting between them. The germline CDR1 and CDR2 sequences are MNHEY and SVGAGI. The CDR3 has 16 amino acids. Amplification used 60 Vbeta primers and 13 Jbeta primers. Data came from immunoSEQ multiplex PCR; TCRdb stores just in-frame clones and leaves some out. Of about 140,000 clones in the sample, 73% were seen once. With regard to this clone: Its antigen is still unknown.

This sequence joins TRBV6-5 and TRBJ1-1; D not resolved. Sequenced material: PBMCs. This sequence originates from a woman between 40 and 50 years old in good health and CMV-seronegative. CDR3 DNA sequence: TGTGCCAGCAGTTACTCCCTGGCAGGTCTGAACACTGAAGCTTTCTTT. Translated, it gives CASSYSLAGLNTEAFF.